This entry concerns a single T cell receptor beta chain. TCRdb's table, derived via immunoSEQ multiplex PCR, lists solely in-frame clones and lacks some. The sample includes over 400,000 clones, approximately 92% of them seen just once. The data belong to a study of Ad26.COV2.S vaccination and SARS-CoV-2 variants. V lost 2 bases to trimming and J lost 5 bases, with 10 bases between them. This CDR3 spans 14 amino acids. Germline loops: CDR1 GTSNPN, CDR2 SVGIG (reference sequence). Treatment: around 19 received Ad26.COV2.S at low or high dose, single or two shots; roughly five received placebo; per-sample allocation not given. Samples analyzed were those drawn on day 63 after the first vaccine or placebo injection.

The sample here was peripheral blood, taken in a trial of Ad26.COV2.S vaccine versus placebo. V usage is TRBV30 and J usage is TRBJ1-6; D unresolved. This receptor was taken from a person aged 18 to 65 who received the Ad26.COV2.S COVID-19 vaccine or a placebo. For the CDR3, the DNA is TGTGCCTGGAGTTCGGGTTTGAATAATTCACCCCTCCACTTT. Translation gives CAWSSGLNNSPLHF.